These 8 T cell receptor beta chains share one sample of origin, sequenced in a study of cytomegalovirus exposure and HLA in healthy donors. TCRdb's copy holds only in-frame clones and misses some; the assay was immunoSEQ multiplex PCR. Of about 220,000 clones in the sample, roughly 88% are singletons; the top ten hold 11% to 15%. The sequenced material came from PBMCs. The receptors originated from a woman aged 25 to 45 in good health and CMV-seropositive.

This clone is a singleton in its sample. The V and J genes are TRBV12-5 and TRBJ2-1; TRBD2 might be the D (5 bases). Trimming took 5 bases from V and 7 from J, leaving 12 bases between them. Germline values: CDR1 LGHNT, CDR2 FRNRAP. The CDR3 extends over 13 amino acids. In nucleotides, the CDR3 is TGTGCTAGTGGTGCCATCCGGGGTAATGAGCAGTTCTTC. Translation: CASGAIRGNEQFF.

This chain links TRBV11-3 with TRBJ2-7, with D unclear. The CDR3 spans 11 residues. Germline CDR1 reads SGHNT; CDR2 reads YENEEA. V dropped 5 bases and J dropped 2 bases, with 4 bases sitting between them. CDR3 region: CASSETYEQYF. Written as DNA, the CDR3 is TGTGCCAGCAGCGAGACCTACGAGCAGTACTTC.

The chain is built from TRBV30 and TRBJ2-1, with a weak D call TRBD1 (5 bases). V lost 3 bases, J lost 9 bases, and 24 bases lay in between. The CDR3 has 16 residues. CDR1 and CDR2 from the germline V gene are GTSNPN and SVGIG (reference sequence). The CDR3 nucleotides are TGTGCCTGGAGCACCCCCGGACAAATTGAGATGGGTGAGCAGTTCTTC. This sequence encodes CAWSTPGQIEMGEQFF.

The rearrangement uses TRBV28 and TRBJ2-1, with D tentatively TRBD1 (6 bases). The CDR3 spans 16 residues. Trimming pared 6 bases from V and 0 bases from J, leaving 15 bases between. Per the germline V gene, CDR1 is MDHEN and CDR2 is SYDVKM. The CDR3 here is CASRSAGADSYNEQFF. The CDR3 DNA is TGTGCCAGCAGGTCGGCAGGGGCAGACTCCTACAATGAGCAGTTCTTC.

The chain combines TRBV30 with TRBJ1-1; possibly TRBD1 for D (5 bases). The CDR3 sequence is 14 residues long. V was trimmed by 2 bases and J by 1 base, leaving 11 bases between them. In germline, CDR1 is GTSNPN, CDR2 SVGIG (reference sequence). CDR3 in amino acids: CAWSKGVTNTEAFF. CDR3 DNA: TGTGCCTGGAGTAAAGGGGTTACGAACACTGAAGCTTTCTTT. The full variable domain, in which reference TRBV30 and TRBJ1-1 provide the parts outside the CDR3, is SQTIHQWPATLVQPVGSPLSLECTVEGTSNPNLYWYRQAAGRGLQLLFYSVGIGQISSEVPQNLSASRPQDRQFILSSKKLLLSDSGFYLCAWSKGVTNTEAFFGQGTRLTVV.

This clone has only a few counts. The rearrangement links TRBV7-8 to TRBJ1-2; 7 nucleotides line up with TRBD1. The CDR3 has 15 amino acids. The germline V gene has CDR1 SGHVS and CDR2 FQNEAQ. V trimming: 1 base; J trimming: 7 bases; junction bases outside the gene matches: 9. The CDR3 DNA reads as TGTGCCAGCAGCTTAGACAGGGGACAGACTACTGGCTACACCTTC. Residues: CASSLDRGQTTGYTF.

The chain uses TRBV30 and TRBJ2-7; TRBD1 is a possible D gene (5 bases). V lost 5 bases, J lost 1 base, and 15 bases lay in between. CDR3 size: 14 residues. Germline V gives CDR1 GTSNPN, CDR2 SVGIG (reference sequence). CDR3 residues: CAWEDSFESYEQYF. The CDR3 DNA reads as TGTGCCTGGGAAGACAGCTTCGAGTCCTACGAGCAGTACTTC.

CDR3 bases: TGCGCCAGCAGCTTGGGTCCGGACAGGACGCAGACCCAGTACTTC. Protein sequence: CASSLGPDRTQTQYF. The chain is built from TRBV5-1 and TRBJ2-5; 7 positions agree with TRBD1. The ends lost 0 bases at V and 6 bases at J; junction bases unmatched: 8. Germline V CDR1 and CDR2: SGHRS, YFSETQ. The CDR3 runs to 15 residues.